These 9 T cell receptor beta chains share one sample of origin, sequenced in a study of response to subunit inactivated influenza vaccine. TCRdb ran MiXCR on the RT-PCR reads and lists one entry per CDR3 protein. The table has more than 550,000 distinct CDR3 sequences, about 11% seen once. The same data also went into a second study, on T cells expressing NK-cell markers. From that paper: Production of TCR beta cDNA relied on 5'RACE template switching with UMIs.

This sample comprised PBMCs from blood, obtained on the day of vaccination. Receptors were obtained from a man aged 45 to 65 who received an inactivated influenza vaccine.

In this sample, this clonotype turned up many times. The chain combines TRBV20-1 with TRBJ2-3; 9 bases map to TRBD2. The CDR3 runs to 16 residues. Germline assignment: CDR1 DFQATT and CDR2 SNEGSKA (reference sequence). After removal of 0 bases from V and 4 bases from J, the junction contained 8 bases not matched to a gene. The CDR3 here is CSARDRRKRGADTQYF. In DNA, the CDR3 is TGCAGTGCTAGAGATCGGCGGAAGCGGGGGGCAGATACGCAGTATTTT.

In this sample, this clonotype turned up many times. The gene calls are TRBV6-1 and TRBJ2-2; D is possibly TRBD1 or TRBD2 (5 bases each). This CDR3 is 18 amino acids long. From germline, CDR1 is MNHNS and CDR2 SASEGT. The V end lost 7 bases, the J end lost 1 base, and 22 bases lay between the germline ends. CDR3 sequence: CASTPLTGQRGNTGELFF. The CDR3 coding sequence is TGTGCCAGCACCCCTTTGACGGGTCAGAGGGGGAACACCGGGGAGCTGTTTTTT.

This clonotype is a singleton in its sample. The V and J genes are TRBV24-1 and TRBJ2-3, with 8 bases aligning to TRBD2. Germline CDR1 is KGHDR and CDR2 is SFDVKD. The CDR3 covers 15 residues. V shed 6 bases, J shed 1 base, and the junction held 5 bases outside the gene matches. The CDR3, as DNA: TGTGCCACCAGTCCAAGCGGGAGTGGCACAGATACGCAGTATTTT. Its protein is CATSPSGSGTDTQYF.

There are a few counts of this clonotype. This chain connects TRBV14 to TRBJ2-3; 8 positions match TRBD1. CDR1 and CDR2 (germline): SGHDN, FVKESK. The CDR3 spans 16 residues. Trimming cost V 4 bases and J 4 bases; bases outside gene matches: 10. Here the CDR3 reads CASSPRDRFGPDTQYF. CDR3 nucleotide sequence: TGTGCCAGCAGCCCAAGGGACAGGTTTGGCCCAGATACGCAGTATTTT.

This clonotype was observed a handful of times. V is TRBV25-1 and J is TRBJ2-3; D is unresolved. CDR1 and CDR2 from the germline V gene are MGHDK and SYGVNS. With 1 base removed from V and 5 bases from J, the gap between germline ends came to 13 bases. This CDR3 comprises 15 residues. CDR3 amino acids: CASSESKVIEDTQYF. In DNA form, the CDR3 reads TGTGCCAGCAGTGAATCTAAGGTAATCGAAGATACGCAGTATTTT. The whole variable domain, filled in from reference TRBV25-1 and TRBJ2-3, reads EADIYQTPRYLVIGTGKKITLECSQTMGHDKMYWYQQDPGMELHLIHYSYGVNSTEKGDLSSESTVSRIRTEHFPLTLESARPSHTSQYLCASSESKVIEDTQYFGPGTRLTVL.

This clonotype appeared many times. The chain carries TRBV5-6 and TRBJ2-2; D is perhaps TRBD1 (5 bases). The V and J ends lost 4 bases and 0 bases respectively, with 13 bases between them. CDR1 and CDR2 from the germline V gene are SGHDT and YYEEEE. The CDR3 totals 16 residues. This CDR3 is CASSGYRPSNTGELFF. CDR3 DNA: TGTGCCAGCAGCGGATACAGGCCTTCGAACACCGGGGAGCTGTTTTTT. Based on the CDR3 plus reference TRBV5-6 and TRBJ2-2, the full variable domain is DAGVTQSPTHLIKTRGQQVTLRCSPKSGHDTVSWYQQALGQGPQFIFQYYEEEERQRGNFPDRFSGHQFPNYSSELNVNALLLGDSALYLCASSGYRPSNTGELFFGEGSRLTVL.

This clonotype was picked up a small number of times. The chain combines TRBV20-1 with TRBJ2-5; no reliable D call. The CDR3 is 15 residues long. V was trimmed by 0 bases and J by 5 bases, leaving 16 bases between them. CDR1 is DFQATT, CDR2 SNEGSKA, per germline (reference sequence). CDR3 residues: CSARDVKGGAETQYF. CDR3 sequence (DNA): TGCAGTGCTAGAGATGTAAAGGGTGGCGCGGAGACCCAGTACTTC.

This clonotype showed up just once. As DNA, the CDR3 is TGTGCCAGCAGTTTGGCAGGCCGGGGGCCTGAAGCTTTCTTT. Translating gives CASSLAGRGPEAFF. This chain joins TRBV12-3 or TRBV12-4 and TRBJ1-1; the D gene is possibly TRBD1 (6 bases). V lost 3 bases to trimming and J lost 6 bases, with 14 bases between them. This CDR3 is built from 14 residues.

This clonotype showed up many times. CDR3 region: CASSEGQGAGYGYTF. As DNA, the CDR3 is TGTGCCAGCAGTGAGGGACAGGGGGCCGGCTATGGCTACACCTTC. V is TRBV6-1 and J is TRBJ1-2; 12 bases line up with TRBD1. Germline CDR1 MNHNS, CDR2 SASEGT. This CDR3 has 15 amino acids. With V trimmed by 3 bases and J by 4 bases, 3 bases remained unmatched.